Here is one T cell receptor (beta chain) with its context. Its antigen is unidentified. Germline CDR1 MDHEN, CDR2 SYDVKM. CDR3 length: 14 amino acids. V lost 5 bases, J lost 1 base, and 4 bases stayed unmatched. It was RNA transcripts that yielded the amplified TCR beta CDR3 regions. The study used the HTBI primer set for a first-round RT-PCR of the TCR CDR3. TCRdb called the multiplex PCR reads again in MiXCR, with one record for every CDR3 protein. The sample has more than 45,000 distinct CDR3 sequences, around half seen once. PBMCs were derived from under 13 ml fresh peripheral blood. The data were taken from a study of T cells in Graves' hyperthyroidism and ophthalmopathy. Findings and limits, study-wide: Within blood appeared most thyroid clonotypes that had expanded above 0.001.

The chain has TRBV28 and TRBJ1-1, with 7 nucleotides matching TRBD1. This clonotype was obtained from a woman aged 25-40 years with Graves' ophthalmopathy. Sequencing was performed on blood. CDR3: CASSPDRENTEAFF. The CDR3 DNA reads TGTGCCAGCAGTCCCGACAGGGAGAACACTGAAGCTTTCTTT.